One sample yielded the 31 T cell receptor beta chains listed below, sequenced in a study of cytomegalovirus exposure and HLA in healthy donors. The primer mix had 60 Vbeta and 13 Jbeta primers. Profiling relied on immunoSEQ multiplex PCR, and the TCRdb table lists in-frame clones only, not all of them. The data show some 140,000 clones, around 77% seen once. The source material was PBMCs. These receptors all stem from a man aged 45-60 years in good health and CMV-seronegative.

The chain is built from TRBV5-8 and TRBJ1-5; D not resolved. CDR3 length: 15 residues. The ends were cut back, 2 bases at V and 0 bases at J, with 9 bases in the middle. From germline, CDR1 is SGHTS and CDR2 YDEGEE. The CDR3 spells CASSFELTSNQPQHF. The CDR3 DNA is TGTGCCAGCAGCTTTGAACTAACTAGCAATCAGCCCCAGCATTTT.

This clone was counted only a few times. The chain recombines TRBV2 with TRBJ1-1; TRBD1 matches at 7 bases. The germline V gene has CDR1 SNHLY and CDR2 FYNNEI. J gave up 8 bases and V 3 bases, and 9 bases lay outside the gene matches. The CDR3 runs to 14 residues. CDR3 DNA sequence: TGTGCCAGCAGTGAGGGCAGGGGGTCCTCGGAAGCTTTCTTT. It is translated as CASSEGRGSSEAFF. Full variable domain (outside the CDR3, taken from reference TRBV2 and TRBJ1-1): EPEVTQTPSHQVTQMGQEVILRCVPISNHLYFYWYRQILGQKVEFLVSFYNNEISEKSEIFDDQFSVERPDGSNFTLKIRSTKLEDSAMYFCASSEGRGSSEAFFGQGTRLTVV.

The gene calls are TRBV9 and TRBJ2-5; TRBD1 aligns across 12 bases. The germline gives CDR1 SGDLS, CDR2 YYNGEE. V shed 0 bases, J shed 6 bases, and the junction held 6 bases outside the gene matches. This CDR3 has 16 amino acids. CDR3 protein: CASSVGGTGGTKTQYF. CDR3 coding DNA: TGTGCCAGCAGCGTAGGAGGGACAGGGGGCACTAAGACCCAGTACTTC.

The chain uses TRBV5-1 and TRBJ2-1; 14 bases line up with TRBD2. V gave up 4 bases and J gave up 9 bases; unmatched junction bases: 6. Germline V gives CDR1 SGHRS, CDR2 YFSETQ. The CDR3 consists of 15 residues. The CDR3 reads CASSGGTSGSGEQFF. In DNA, the CDR3 is TGCGCCAGCAGCGGGGGGACTAGCGGGAGCGGTGAGCAGTTCTTC.

V and J are TRBV4-2 and TRBJ2-3; 10 nucleotides line up with TRBD2. This CDR3 region has 15 residues. Unmatched junction bases numbered 9, after V lost 1 base and J lost 11 bases. The germline gives CDR1 LGHNA, CDR2 YNFKEQ. The CDR3 sequence: CASSQGAGGGGEQYF. The CDR3 DNA reads TGTGCCAGCAGCCAAGGAGCGGGAGGGGGTGGTGAGCAGTATTTT.

The chain carries TRBV7-9 and TRBJ1-4; no firm D call. Germline V gene lookup returns CDR1 SEHNR and CDR2 FQNEAQ (reference sequence). V lost 3 bases and J 7 bases, leaving 15 bases between the germline ends. The CDR3 extends over 15 amino acids. CDR3 nucleotide sequence: TGTGCCAGCAGCTTGAACTTGGAGGGCGCTGAAAAACTGTTTTTT. Translated, it gives CASSLNLEGAEKLFF. Combining the CDR3 with reference TRBV7-9 and TRBJ1-4 gives the whole variable domain DTGVSQNPRHKITKRGQNVTFRCDPISEHNRLYWYRQTLGQGPEFLTYFQNEAQLEKSRLLSDRFSAERPKGSFSTLEIQRTEQGDSAMYLCASSLNLEGAEKLFFGSGTQLSVL.

This rearrangement joins TRBV2 to TRBJ2-5, with D maybe TRBD2 (6 bases). The CDR3 runs 15 residues. V gave up 1 base and J gave up 4 bases, with 13 bases separating them. The germline V gene has CDR1 SNHLY and CDR2 FYNNEI. CDR3 loop: CASSEEGLGGETQYF. The CDR3 DNA sequence: TGTGCCAGCAGTGAAGAAGGATTGGGGGGAGAGACCCAGTACTTC.

This clone was seen more than once but under ten times. V gene TRBV19 combines with J gene TRBJ1-4; D not certain. Germline CDR1 and CDR2: LNHDA and SQIVND (reference sequence). V was clipped by 3 bases and J by 8 bases, with 10 bases between them. The CDR3 runs 13 residues. This CDR3 reads CASSIPSVEKLFF. CDR3 bases: TGTGCCAGTAGTATTCCGTCAGTCGAAAAACTGTTTTTT.

This chain connects TRBV4-3 to TRBJ2-3; D perhaps matches TRBD2 (6 bases). V was clipped by 0 bases and J by 4 bases, with 14 bases between them. This CDR3 region has 16 residues. Germline V CDR1 and CDR2: LGHNA, YSLEER. The CDR3 region has the DNA TGCGCCAGCAGCCAAGATCGACTAGTTCCCTCAGATACGCAGTATTTT. The encoded protein is CASSQDRLVPSDTQYF.

V and J are TRBV18 and TRBJ1-2, with TRBD1 matching over 8 bases. Germline loops: CDR1 KGHSH, CDR2 LQKENI. This CDR3 region has 15 residues. V lost 0 bases and J lost 7; bases outside the gene matches: 7. The CDR3, as DNA: TGTGCCAGCTCACCACCTCCAGGGGGCTCATCTGGCTACACCTTC. Translated, it gives CASSPPPGGSSGYTF.

This chain joins TRBV27 and TRBJ1-5, with D possibly being TRBD1 (5 bases). This CDR3 contains 17 residues. Germline lookup yields CDR1 MNHEY and CDR2 SMNVEV (reference sequence). Deletions cut 0 bases from V and 5 bases from J, with 17 bases between. As DNA, the CDR3 is TGTGCCAGCAGTTTATCAGGTCAGCCCATAGGGGATCAGCCCCAGCATTTT. Its translation is CASSLSGQPIGDQPQHF.

The CDR3 here is CASSLERIPGELFF. As DNA, the CDR3 is TGTGCCAGCAGTTTAGAGAGAATCCCCGGGGAGCTGTTTTTT. The chain joins TRBV27 to TRBJ2-2; D is unresolved. CDR3 length: 14 residues. V gave up 2 bases and J gave up 6 bases, with 10 bases separating them. Germline V lookup: CDR1 MNHEY, CDR2 SMNVEV (reference sequence).

In this sample, this clone turned up once. Within the sample, other DNA sequences also encode this same CDR3. This chain links TRBV5-1 with TRBJ2-3; D is ambiguous. Deletions cut 0 bases from V and 0 bases from J, with 5 bases between. The CDR3 totals 14 residues. Germline CDR1 is SGHRS and CDR2 is YFSETQ. The CDR3 sequence is CASSLGQSTDTQYF. The CDR3, as DNA: TGCGCCAGCAGCTTGGGGCAGAGCACAGATACGCAGTATTTT.

This chain joins TRBV4-1 and TRBJ1-2; D is unclear. Germline assignment: CDR1 MGHRA and CDR2 YSYEKL. V was trimmed by 1 base and J by 14 bases, leaving 11 bases between them. The CDR3 totals 11 residues. Here the CDR3 DNA reads TGCGCCAGCAGCCAAGCTAAAGTGAGAACCTTC. Protein sequence: CASSQAKVRTF.

The V gene is TRBV5-6, the J gene TRBJ2-3; maybe TRBD2 (7 bases). This CDR3 region has 17 residues. Trimming removed 4 bases at V and 1 base at J, with 19 bases between. In germline, CDR1 is SGHDT, CDR2 YYEEEE. The CDR3 region has the DNA TGTGCCAGCAGCCCCGGGGGCGGGAGAGGTGGCACAGATACGCAGTATTTT. It encodes CASSPGGGRGGTDTQYF.

The chain links TRBV9 to TRBJ2-7; D possibly corresponds to TRBD2 (7 bases). The V gene lost 6 bases and the J gene lost 4 bases, with 23 bases spanning the gap. The CDR3 sequence is 16 residues long. Looked up from germline, CDR1 is SGDLS and CDR2 is YYNGEE. CDR3 DNA: TGTGCCAGCAAGAGGGAGGGACACCGTAGTGTGTACGAGCAGTACTTC. It yields the protein CASKREGHRSVYEQYF.

This clone appeared a few times. This chain uses TRBV11-2 with TRBJ1-4; D unclear. Germline CDR1 SGHAT, CDR2 FQNNGV. This CDR3 comprises 13 residues. V was cut by 5 bases and J by 8 bases, with 12 bases left in between. The DNA for the CDR3 is TGTGCCAGCAGCCCGACGCGAGGGGAAAAACTGTTTTTT. It specifies CASSPTRGEKLFF. Filled out from reference TRBV11-2 and TRBJ1-4, the complete variable domain reads EAGVAQSPRYKIIEKRQSVAFWCNPISGHATLYWYQQILGQGPKLLIQFQNNGVVDDSQLPKDRFSAERLKGVDSTLKIQPAKLEDSAVYLCASSPTRGEKLFFGSGTQLSVL.

This clone has a single count. The chain employs TRBV5-1 and TRBJ1-3, with a tentative D call TRBD1 (5 bases). The V gene's germline CDR1 is SGHRS and CDR2 YFSETQ. Trimming pared 4 bases from V and 0 bases from J, leaving 23 bases between. The CDR3 runs 19 residues. The DNA of the CDR3 is TGCGCCAGCAGCGAATTAGCAGGGCGGTCTCCGAGCTCTGGAAACACCATATATTTT. Residues: CASSELAGRSPSSGNTIYF.

The V call is TRBV5-1, the J call TRBJ1-4; 7 bases map to TRBD1. The CDR3 is 15 amino acids. The ends lost 3 bases at V and 2 bases at J; junction bases unmatched: 4. The germline V gene encodes CDR1 SGHRS and CDR2 YFSETQ. In DNA, the CDR3 is TGCGCCAGCAGCTCGACAGGGTACACTAATGAAAAACTGTTTTTT. Amino acids: CASSSTGYTNEKLFF.

The chain couples TRBV2 to TRBJ1-1, with a tentative D call TRBD1 (5 bases). CDR3 length: 13 amino acids. Germline lookup yields CDR1 SNHLY and CDR2 FYNNEI. V was shortened by 5 bases and J by 2 bases, with 9 bases between the two germline ends. The CDR3, as DNA: TGTGCCAGCAGTAGCGACAGTAACACTGAAGCTTTCTTT. As protein: CASSSDSNTEAFF.

This clone turned up a few times. This sequence joins TRBV30 and TRBJ1-4; D gene uncertain. The germline V gene has CDR1 GTSNPN and CDR2 SVGIG (reference sequence). V lost 2 bases and J 3 bases, leaving 13 bases between the germline ends. This CDR3 spans 15 amino acids. CDR3 loop: CAWSPWEPPNEKLFF. CDR3 nucleotides: TGTGCCTGGAGTCCTTGGGAGCCTCCTAATGAAAAACTGTTTTTT.

Here the CDR3 reads CASSFGQQETQYF. CDR3 coding DNA: TGTGCCAGCAGCTTCGGACAGCAAGAGACCCAGTACTTC. The chain links TRBV5-4 to TRBJ2-5, with D maybe TRBD1 (6 bases). The CDR3 loop spans 13 amino acids. Looked up from germline, CDR1 is SGHNT and CDR2 is YYREEE (reference sequence). V gave up 2 bases and J gave up 2 bases, with 7 bases separating them. Drawing the rest from reference TRBV5-4 and TRBJ2-5, the complete variable domain is ETGVTQSPTHLIKTRGQQVTLRCSSQSGHNTVSWYQQALGQGPQFIFQYYREEENGRGNFPPRFSGLQFPNYSSELNVNALELDDSALYLCASSFGQQETQYFGPGTRLLVL.

V is TRBV29-1 and J is TRBJ1-1; D uncertain. V was shortened by 4 bases and J by 6 bases, with 15 bases between the two germline ends. This CDR3 spans 13 amino acids. Germline CDR1 and CDR2: SQVTM and ANQGSEA. The chain's CDR3 is CSVADGDFAEAFF. The DNA for the CDR3 is TGCAGCGTTGCAGACGGTGACTTTGCTGAAGCTTTCTTT. Looking up the rest from reference TRBV29-1 and TRBJ1-1 gives the full variable domain: SAVISQKPSRDICQRGTSLTIQCQVDSQVTMMFWYRQQPGQSLTLIATANQGSEATYESGFVIDKFPISRPNLTFSTLTVSNMSPEDSSIYLCSVADGDFAEAFFGQGTRLTVV.

The rearrangement joins TRBV6-5 to TRBJ2-7; 9 bases are a match to TRBD2. Germline values: CDR1 MNHEY, CDR2 SVGAGI. With V trimmed by 5 bases and J by 0 bases, 2 bases remained unmatched. The CDR3 length is 14 residues. CDR3 sequence reads: CASSQTSGSYEQYF. The CDR3, as DNA: TGTGCCAGCAGTCAGACTAGCGGCTCCTACGAGCAGTACTTC.

V and J are TRBV27 and TRBJ2-3; possible D gene TRBD1, 6 bases. This CDR3 spans 13 amino acids. Trimming stripped 5 bases from V and 5 bases from J, with 11 bases between. Germline-derived CDR1 and CDR2 are MNHEY and SMNVEV (reference sequence). This CDR3 reads CASSTRDIDTQYF. The CDR3 DNA follows: TGTGCCAGCAGTACCCGGGACATAGATACGCAGTATTTT.

V and J are TRBV10-3 and TRBJ2-1; 10 positions match TRBD1. There are 14 residues in the CDR3. CDR1 ENHRY and CDR2 SYGVKD come from the germline V gene. Losses at the gene ends were 10 bases for V and 2 bases for J; bases not matched to a gene: 5. DNA of the CDR3: TGTGCCACTTCGGACAGGGGGACCTACAATGAGCAGTTCTTC. Translated: CATSDRGTYNEQFF.

Worth noting for this clone: Additional DNA sequences in this sample encode the identical CDR3. The gene calls are TRBV5-1 and TRBJ2-5; D is perhaps TRBD1 (6 bases). The germline V gene has CDR1 SGHRS and CDR2 YFSETQ. V lost 0 bases and J lost 2, with 8 bases in between. CDR3 length: 14 amino acids. The CDR3 coding sequence is TGCGCCAGCAGCTTGGGGCAGGGGCAAGAGACCCAGTACTTC. This translates into CASSLGQGQETQYF.

The CDR3 reads CASSQNRAGEQYF. The CDR3 nucleotides read TGTGCCAGCAGCCAGAACAGGGCCGGCGAGCAGTACTTC. This chain joins TRBV14 and TRBJ2-7, with D possibly TRBD1 on 6 matching bases. This CDR3 has 13 residues. The germline V gene has CDR1 SGHDN and CDR2 FVKESK. The V end lost 3 bases, the J end lost 6 bases, and 12 bases lay between the germline ends.

This clone has a single count. This chain links TRBV11-2 with TRBJ2-3; TRBD2 agrees at 10 bases. Germline V lookup: CDR1 SGHAT, CDR2 FQNNGV. The CDR3 is made up of 17 amino acids. V shed 3 bases, J shed 5 bases, and the junction held 11 bases outside the gene matches. The CDR3 bases are TGTGCCAGCAGCTTTTTGCCTAGCGGGAGCGGGAAAGATACGCAGTATTTT. Its translation is CASSFLPSGSGKDTQYF.

A few counts support this clone. V usage is TRBV27 and J usage is TRBJ2-5; 9 bases are shared with TRBD1. The DNA end favors TRBJ2-7, so the J call may be wrong. CDR3 length: 13 amino acids. Per germline, CDR1 MNHEY and CDR2 SMNVEV (reference sequence). Written as DNA, the CDR3 is TGTGCCAGCAGCACGGGACAGGGCGACGAGCAGTACTTC. Its translation: CASSTGQGDEQYF.

The chain has TRBV5-1 and TRBJ2-1; possibly TRBD2 for D (6 bases). The CDR3 spans 17 residues. CDR1 is SGHRS, CDR2 YFSETQ, per germline. The V and J ends lost 1 base and 1 base respectively, with 15 bases between them. Here the CDR3 DNA reads TGCGCCAGCAGCTTGCTGAAGGGACTGACATCCTACAATGAGCAGTTCTTC. Translating it yields CASSLLKGLTSYNEQFF.